This is a list of T cell receptor beta chains from one sample in a study of long-term antiretroviral therapy in people with HIV. The protocol was immunoSEQ multiplex PCR, while the TCRdb copy is restricted to in-frame clones and leaves out a portion. This table holds about 33,000 clones, roughly 80% found once. Sequenced material: unsorted PBMCs, taken 2 years after starting antiretroviral therapy. These receptor sequences come from a woman in her forties or fifties with HIV. Both conserved end residues are part of each CDR3. D genes are given only for firm matches. The size of a clone is reported for some rows only, either as once, few or many, or as a class for expanded clones.

D | J | size | V | CDR3 | DNA
- | TRBJ2-5 | - | TRBV6-6 | CASNAGGETQYF | TGTGCCAGCAACGCTGGAGGGGAGACCCAGTACTTC
TRBD1 | TRBJ2-7 | - | TRBV18 | CASSLQGQGPSYEQYF | TGTGCCAGCTCACTCCAGGGACAGGGGCCCTCCTACGAGCAGTACTTC
- | TRBJ2-6 | - | TRBV30 | CAWSVRRASAANVRTF | TGTGCCTGGAGTGTACGAAGGGCCTCTGCGGCCAACGTCCGGACTTTC
- | TRBJ1-2 | - | TRBV5-1 | CASSFRDVDGYTF | TGCGCCAGCAGCTTCCGGGACGTGGATGGCTACACCTTC
- | TRBJ1-2 | - | TRBV4-1 | CASSQEGQGPARGGYTF | TGCGCCAGCAGCCAAGAAGGGCAGGGCCCGGCGAGGGGAGGCTACACCTTC
TRBD1 | TRBJ1-1 | few | TRBV11-2 | CASSLGQGGEAFF | TGTGCCAGCAGCTTAGGACAGGGAGGTGAAGCTTTCTTT
TRBD2 | TRBJ2-2 | - | TRBV4-1 | CASSQLWGLGSGELFF | TGCGCCAGCAGCCAACTTTGGGGACTAGGGTCCGGGGAGCTGTTTTTT
- | TRBJ2-6 | - | TRBV1 | CTSSQPPPLAGGLKNSGANVLTF | TGCACCAGCAGCCAACCACCCCCACTAGCGGGGGGCCTCAAAAACTCTGGGGCCAACGTCCTGACTTTC
TRBD1 | TRBJ1-3 | - | TRBV30 | CAWDRVMSTIYF | TGTGCCTGGGACAGGGTGATGAGCACCATATATTTT
- | TRBJ2-7 | - | TRBV5-4 | CASSLRITGTSDEQYF | TGTGCCAGCAGCCTGCGAATTACCGGGACAAGCGACGAGCAGTACTTC
- | TRBJ1-5 | medium-sized | TRBV27 | CASSSGYSNQPQHF | TGTGCCAGCAGTTCGGGGTATAGCAATCAGCCCCAGCATTTT
- | TRBJ2-5 | - | TRBV5-1 | CASSRDKSRGETQYF | TGCGCCAGCAGCCGGGACAAATCCAGGGGAGAGACCCAGTACTTC
- | TRBJ1-2 | - | TRBV5-1 | CASSLVQSNYGYTF | TGCGCCAGCAGCTTGGTGCAGTCTAACTATGGCTACACCTTC
- | TRBJ2-7 | - | TRBV6-1 | CASSVVQGPEQYF | TGTGCCAGCAGTGTTGTACAGGGCCCCGAGCAGTACTTC
- | TRBJ2-5 | - | TRBV25-1 | CASSELPRGPQETQYF | TGTGCCAGCAGCGAGCTCCCTAGGGGACCTCAAGAGACCCAGTACTTC
- | TRBJ2-7 | - | TRBV5-6 | CASSPGLAGQYF | TGTGCCAGCAGTCCTGGTTTGGCCGGGCAGTACTTC
- | TRBJ1-5 | few | TRBV4-1 | CASSQVSNQPQHF | TGCGCCAGCAGCCAGGTGAGCAATCAGCCCCAGCATTTT
TRBD1 | TRBJ1-4 | - | TRBV5-1 | CASSSSGTGGEKLFF | TGCGCCAGCAGCTCTTCCGGGACAGGGGGTGAAAAACTGTTTTTT
- | TRBJ1-4 | - | TRBV5-4 | CASSFASESDNEKLFF | TGTGCCAGCAGCTTTGCGTCCGAGTCGGATAATGAAAAACTGTTTTTT
TRBD1 | TRBJ2-5 | once | TRBV4-1 | CASSPTTGPSETQYF | TGCGCCAGCAGCCCGACGACAGGGCCATCAGAGACCCAGTACTTC
TRBD2 | TRBJ2-7 | - | TRBV10-3 | CAIRTSGEVHEQYF | TGTGCCATCAGGACTAGCGGGGAAGTCCACGAGCAGTACTTC
- | TRBJ2-6 | - | TRBV27 | CASSLGWAGANVLTF | TGTGCCAGCAGCCTAGGTTGGGCTGGGGCCAACGTCCTGACTTTC
- | TRBJ1-1 | - | TRBV5-1 | CASHANTEAFF | TGCGCCAGTCATGCAAACACTGAAGCTTTCTTT
- | TRBJ2-7 | few | TRBV6-5 | CASSPWGQDEQYF | TGTGCCAGCAGTCCTTGGGGCCAGGACGAGCAGTACTTC
- | TRBJ1-5 | - | TRBV9 | CASSADSYNQPQHF | TGTGCCAGCAGCGCGGACAGTTATAATCAGCCCCAGCATTTT
TRBD2 | TRBJ2-1 | few | TRBV6-5 | CASSYMRSGGHNEQFF | TGTGCCAGCAGTTACATGAGAAGCGGGGGTCACAATGAGCAGTTCTTC
- | TRBJ2-5 | - | TRBV12-1 | CASSFAGHQRDETQYF | TGTGCCAGCAGCTTTGCGGGACACCAAAGGGATGAGACCCAGTACTTC
TRBD2 | TRBJ2-5 | - | TRBV19 | CASTATGGETQYF | TGTGCCAGTACCGCAACGGGGGGGGAGACCCAGTACTTC
TRBD2 | TRBJ2-3 | - | TRBV19 | CASSSGLAGVSDTQYF | TGTGCCAGTAGTTCTGGACTAGCGGGGGTATCAGATACGCAGTATTTT
- | TRBJ1-6 | once | TRBV4-1 | CASTGQDSPLHF | TGCGCCAGTACAGGTCAGGATTCACCCCTCCACTTT
- | TRBJ1-1 | - | TRBV7-2 | CASSLWGTEAFF | TGTGCCAGCAGCTTATGGGGGACTGAAGCTTTCTTT
- | TRBJ1-2 | few | TRBV12-5 | CASGSQPNRVINYGYTF | TGTGCTAGTGGTTCCCAACCCAACAGGGTAATTAACTATGGCTACACCTTC
- | TRBJ1-4 | - | TRBV6-1 | CASSGGQGREKLFF | TGTGCCAGCAGTGGCGGGCAGGGGAGGGAAAAACTGTTTTTT
TRBD2 | TRBJ2-3 | - | TRBV10-3 | CAISVRTSGGTDTQYF | TGTGCCATCAGTGTTCGAACTAGCGGGGGCACAGATACGCAGTATTTT
TRBD2 | TRBJ2-1 | - | TRBV7-3 | CASTPVHTSGAHEQFF | TGTGCCAGCACCCCCGTTCATACTAGCGGGGCCCATGAGCAGTTCTTC
TRBD2 | TRBJ2-5 | - | TRBV30 | CAWSESGGAQETQYF | TGTGCCTGGAGTGAAAGCGGGGGGGCCCAAGAGACCCAGTACTTC
- | TRBJ2-7 | - | TRBV7-3 | CASSLTGANEQYF | TGTGCCAGCAGCTTAACCGGGGCCAACGAGCAGTACTTC
- | TRBJ2-7 | few | TRBV7-8 | CASTIPRWRDGSYEQYF | TGTGCCAGCACCATACCTAGGTGGAGGGATGGTTCCTACGAGCAGTACTTC
TRBD1 | TRBJ2-7 | - | TRBV2 | CASSGTIWGQRGEQYF | TGTGCCAGCAGTGGAACGATTTGGGGACAGAGGGGCGAGCAGTACTTC
- | TRBJ1-2 | - | TRBV27 | CASSYRPDYGYTF | TGTGCCAGCAGTTACCGCCCTGACTATGGCTACACCTTC
- | TRBJ2-1 | once | TRBV7-9 | CASSFRGYNEQFF | TGTGCCAGCAGCTTTCGGGGATACAATGAGCAGTTCTTC
TRBD2 | TRBJ2-1 | - | TRBV4-1 | CASSQVLSGGANEQFF | TGCGCCAGCAGCCAAGTCCTTAGCGGGGGGGCGAATGAGCAGTTCTTC
- | TRBJ1-5 | - | TRBV5-6 | CASSQFGQPQHF | TGTGCCAGCAGCCAATTCGGGCAGCCCCAGCATTTT
TRBD2 | TRBJ2-5 | - | TRBV6-1 | CASSERGGETQYF | TGTGCCAGCAGTGAACGGGGGGGGGAGACCCAGTACTTC
- | TRBJ1-4 | - | TRBV30 | CAWSPYGTVNEKLFF | TGTGCCTGGAGCCCTTATGGGACGGTGAATGAAAAACTGTTTTTT
- | TRBJ1-2 | - | TRBV7-9 | CASSRDGYGYTF | TGTGCCAGCAGCAGGGACGGTTATGGCTACACCTTC
TRBD1 | TRBJ1-5 | - | TRBV18 | CASSLQGTGGQPQHF | TGTGCCAGCTCACTTCAAGGGACAGGGGGGCAGCCCCAGCATTTT
TRBD1 | TRBJ1-1 | once | TRBV5-1 | CASSPWTGWTNTEAFF | TGCGCCAGCAGCCCCTGGACAGGGTGGACGAACACTGAAGCTTTCTTT
- | TRBJ1-2 | - | TRBV6-1 | CASIESGGSGYGYTF | TGTGCCAGCATCGAATCCGGGGGTAGCGGCTATGGCTACACCTTC
- | TRBJ2-2 | - | TRBV21-1 | CASRGSQGETGELFF | TGTGCCAGCAGGGGAAGTCAGGGGGAAACCGGGGAGCTGTTTTTT
- | TRBJ2-5 | - | TRBV7-2 | CASSPQWRIWETQYF | TGTGCCAGCAGCCCTCAGTGGCGGATTTGGGAGACCCAGTACTTC
TRBD2 | TRBJ2-1 | - | TRBV9 | CASSAIPTSGGYNEQFF | TGTGCCAGCAGCGCAATCCCGACTAGCGGGGGGTACAATGAGCAGTTCTTC
- | TRBJ1-2 | - | TRBV1 | CTSSPSGAGGYTF | TGCACCAGCAGCCCGTCCGGGGCAGGAGGCTACACCTTC
TRBD1 | TRBJ2-1 | - | TRBV5-1 | CASSLGLRDRDYNEQFF | TGCGCCAGCAGCTTGGGGCTCCGGGACAGGGACTACAATGAGCAGTTCTTC
- | TRBJ2-7 | few | TRBV19 | CASSIFPGEDYEQYF | TGTGCCAGTAGTATTTTCCCGGGGGAAGACTACGAGCAGTACTTC
- | TRBJ2-3 | - | TRBV20-1 | CSARIVDTQYF | TGCAGTGCTAGAATCGTAGATACGCAGTATTTT
TRBD1 | TRBJ1-2 | few | TRBV7-3 | CASSSTQGYGYTF | TGTGCCAGCAGCTCAACACAGGGGTATGGCTACACCTTC